Included here is one T cell receptor (beta chain) sequence, with context. No antigen is known for it. Libraries were prepared by immunoSEQ multiplex PCR; TCRdb keeps only in-frame clonotypes and omits some of them. Among approximately 81,000 clones, 88% were seen once, and the ten largest hold 20%. The V gene's germline CDR1 is LNHDA and CDR2 SQIVND (reference sequence). The V and J ends lost 6 bases and 3 bases respectively, with 14 bases between them. The CDR3 is 14 residues long. The sample originates from a study of T cells in localized non-small cell lung cancer. Whole-study results and caveats: Those with higher blood T cell density had longer overall survival. Without multi-region sequencing, intratumor heterogeneity could not be excluded.

The receptor was derived from a woman aged 35 to 70 with stage I squamous cell lung carcinoma. The chain carries TRBV19 and TRBJ1-2, with TRBD1 as a possible D gene (6 bases). This specimen was peripheral blood, taken before any cancer treatment. The CDR3 coding sequence is TGTGCCAGTAGGTTCGGGGGACAAGACTATGGCTACACCTTC. It specifies CASRFGGQDYGYTF. Looking up the rest from reference TRBV19 and TRBJ1-2 gives the full variable domain: DGGITQSPKYLFRKEGQNVTLSCEQNLNHDAMYWYRQDPGQGLRLIYYSQIVNDFQKGDIAEGYSVSREKKESFPLTVTSAQKNPTAFYLCASRFGGQDYGYTFGSGTRLTVV.